The present TCR beta chain was sequenced within a study of blood T cell repertoires in COVID-19. This CDR3 is built from 16 residues. Trimming stripped 0 bases from V and 5 bases from J, with 14 bases between. Germline V gene lookup returns CDR1 MNHNS and CDR2 SASEGT. Produced via immunoSEQ multiplex PCR; TCRdb's table is partial and in-frame only. The sample has some 400,000 clones; 80% to 90% are singletons. Clinical history as reported by participants underpinned cohort assignment. The source material was PBMCs or T cells enriched from blood (not recorded which). This receptor was taken from a man under 40 who had recovered from COVID-19. The gene calls are TRBV6-1 and TRBJ1-5; D is undetermined. CDR3 DNA: TGTGCCAGCAGTGAAGCAAGGCAGGTTATCTATCAGCCCCAGCATTTT. It codes for CASSEARQVIYQPQHF.